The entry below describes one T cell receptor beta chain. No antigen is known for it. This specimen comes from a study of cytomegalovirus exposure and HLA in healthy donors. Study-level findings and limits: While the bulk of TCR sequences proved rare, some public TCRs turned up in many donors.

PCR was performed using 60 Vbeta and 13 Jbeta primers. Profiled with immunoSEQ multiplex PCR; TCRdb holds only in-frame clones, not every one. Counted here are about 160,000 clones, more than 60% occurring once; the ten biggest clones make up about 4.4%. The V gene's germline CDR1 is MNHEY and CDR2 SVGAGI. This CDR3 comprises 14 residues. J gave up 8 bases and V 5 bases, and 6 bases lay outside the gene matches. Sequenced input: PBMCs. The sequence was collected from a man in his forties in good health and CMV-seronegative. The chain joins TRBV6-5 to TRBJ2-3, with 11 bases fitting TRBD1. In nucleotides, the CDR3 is TGTGCCAGCAGTGGGACAGGGGGGCTCTCTACGCAGTATTTT. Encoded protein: CASSGTGGLSTQYF.